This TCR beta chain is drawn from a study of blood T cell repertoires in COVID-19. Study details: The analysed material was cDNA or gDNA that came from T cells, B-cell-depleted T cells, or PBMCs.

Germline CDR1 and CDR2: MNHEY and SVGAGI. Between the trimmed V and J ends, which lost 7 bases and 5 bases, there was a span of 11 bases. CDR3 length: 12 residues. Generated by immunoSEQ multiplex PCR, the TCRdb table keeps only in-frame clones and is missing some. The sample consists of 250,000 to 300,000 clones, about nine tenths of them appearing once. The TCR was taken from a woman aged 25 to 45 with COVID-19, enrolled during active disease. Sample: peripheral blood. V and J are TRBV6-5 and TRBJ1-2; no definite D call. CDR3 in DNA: TGTGCCAGCACCACGGGATTTTATGGCTACACCTTC. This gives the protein CASTTGFYGYTF.